This T cell receptor beta chain originates from a study of beta chain features in type 1 diabetes. CD4+ cells of the naive, central memory, regulatory and stem cell-like memory types were sorted via CD45RO/CCR7/CD25/CD127/CD95/CD27. Findings of the study overall: Shorter TCRB CDR3s, moderately but significantly so, marked every one of the four CD4+ subsets in Type 1 diabetes patients. Patients' naive, central memory and regulatory TCRB repertoires appeared more alike than those of healthy donors. Fewer insertions but more deletions were seen at VDJ junctions in type 1 diabetes patients.

Every bit of the isolated RNA underwent reverse transcription, so sequencing read expressed TCRB transcripts. Here immunoSEQ multiplex PCR was the method, and the copy in TCRdb shows in-frame clones only, minus some. The sample holds roughly 300,000 clones, 14% seen once. With regard to this clone: Antigen unknown.

The ends were cut back, 3 bases at V and 6 bases at J, with 19 bases in the middle. Germline V CDR1 and CDR2: SGHTA, FQGNSA. The CDR3 runs 16 residues. The chain recombines TRBV7-2 with TRBJ2-3; D may be TRBD1 (8 bases). The source material was naive CD4+ T cells from blood. This sequence was found in a man aged 25 to 40 with type 1 diabetes. CDR3 nucleotide sequence: TGTGCCAGCAGCTTCGCGGGGGCAGGGGGCGCGGATACGCAGTATTTT. Protein: CASSFAGAGGADTQYF.